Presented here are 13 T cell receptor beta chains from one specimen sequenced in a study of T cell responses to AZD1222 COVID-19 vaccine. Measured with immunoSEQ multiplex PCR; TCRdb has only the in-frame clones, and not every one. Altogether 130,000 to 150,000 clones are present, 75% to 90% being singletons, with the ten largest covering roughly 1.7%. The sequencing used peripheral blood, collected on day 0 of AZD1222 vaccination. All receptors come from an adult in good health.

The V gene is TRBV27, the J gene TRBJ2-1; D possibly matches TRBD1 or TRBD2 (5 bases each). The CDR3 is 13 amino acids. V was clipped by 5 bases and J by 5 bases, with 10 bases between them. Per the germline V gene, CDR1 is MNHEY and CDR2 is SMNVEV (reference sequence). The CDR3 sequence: CASSIRDDNEQFF. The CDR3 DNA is TGTGCCAGCAGTATCCGGGACGACAATGAGCAGTTCTTC.

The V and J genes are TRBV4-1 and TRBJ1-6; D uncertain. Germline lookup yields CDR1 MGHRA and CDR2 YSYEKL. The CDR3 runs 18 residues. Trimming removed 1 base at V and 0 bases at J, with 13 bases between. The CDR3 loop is CASSQVLTGSSYNSPLHF. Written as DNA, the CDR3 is TGCGCCAGCAGCCAAGTGTTAACGGGGAGCTCCTATAATTCACCCCTCCACTTT.

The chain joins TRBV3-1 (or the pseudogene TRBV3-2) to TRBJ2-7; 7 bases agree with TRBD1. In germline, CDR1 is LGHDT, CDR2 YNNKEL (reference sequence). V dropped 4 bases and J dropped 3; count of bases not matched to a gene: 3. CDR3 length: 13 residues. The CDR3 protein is CASSRGQVYEQYF. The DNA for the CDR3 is TGTGCCAGCAGCCGAGGACAGGTCTACGAGCAGTACTTC.

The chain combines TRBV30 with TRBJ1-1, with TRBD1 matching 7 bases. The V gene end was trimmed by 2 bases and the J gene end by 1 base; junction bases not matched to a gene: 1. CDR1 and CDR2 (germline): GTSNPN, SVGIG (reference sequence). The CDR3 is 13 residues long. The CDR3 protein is CAWSQGGNTEAFF. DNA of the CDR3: TGTGCCTGGAGTCAGGGGGGGAACACTGAAGCTTTCTTT.

CDR3 in DNA: TGTGCCAGCAGTGAAGCGCTAGGACACCGTGAAGCTTTCTTT. Translating gives CASSEALGHREAFF. The chain recombines TRBV6-1 with TRBJ1-1; a possible D gene is TRBD1 (5 bases). V lost 0 bases and J lost 7, with 12 bases in between. The CDR3 runs to 14 residues. Germline CDR1 MNHNS, CDR2 SASEGT.

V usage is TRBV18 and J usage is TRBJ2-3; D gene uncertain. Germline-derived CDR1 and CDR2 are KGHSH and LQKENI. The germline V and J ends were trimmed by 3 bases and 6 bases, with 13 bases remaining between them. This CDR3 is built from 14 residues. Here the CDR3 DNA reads TGTGCCAGCTCACCGGGCTCCCAAGGGGATACGCAGTATTTT. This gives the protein CASSPGSQGDTQYF.

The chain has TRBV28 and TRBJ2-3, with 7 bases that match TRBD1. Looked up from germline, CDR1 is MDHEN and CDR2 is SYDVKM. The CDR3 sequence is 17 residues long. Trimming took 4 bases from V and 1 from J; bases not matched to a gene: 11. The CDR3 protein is CASSYLLSGQGTDTQYF. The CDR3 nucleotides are TGTGCCAGCAGTTATCTACTATCAGGACAGGGCACAGATACGCAGTATTTT.

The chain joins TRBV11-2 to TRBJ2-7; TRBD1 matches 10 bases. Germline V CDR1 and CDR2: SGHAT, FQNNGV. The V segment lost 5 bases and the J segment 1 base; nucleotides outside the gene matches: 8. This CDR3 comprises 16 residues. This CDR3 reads CASSPGGTGASYEQYF. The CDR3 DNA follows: TGTGCCAGCAGCCCTGGGGGGACAGGGGCTTCCTACGAGCAGTACTTC.

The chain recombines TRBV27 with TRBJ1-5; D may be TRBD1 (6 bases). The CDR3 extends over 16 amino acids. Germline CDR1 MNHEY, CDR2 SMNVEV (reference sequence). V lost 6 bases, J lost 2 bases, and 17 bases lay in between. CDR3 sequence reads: CASRLQGLRGNQPQHF. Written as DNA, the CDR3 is TGTGCCAGCAGGTTACAGGGCCTGAGGGGCAATCAGCCCCAGCATTTT.

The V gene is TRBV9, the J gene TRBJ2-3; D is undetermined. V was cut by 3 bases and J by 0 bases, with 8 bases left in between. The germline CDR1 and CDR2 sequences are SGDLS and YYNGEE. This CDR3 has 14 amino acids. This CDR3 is CASSAFHSTDTQYF. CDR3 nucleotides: TGTGCCAGCAGCGCCTTCCATAGCACAGATACGCAGTATTTT.

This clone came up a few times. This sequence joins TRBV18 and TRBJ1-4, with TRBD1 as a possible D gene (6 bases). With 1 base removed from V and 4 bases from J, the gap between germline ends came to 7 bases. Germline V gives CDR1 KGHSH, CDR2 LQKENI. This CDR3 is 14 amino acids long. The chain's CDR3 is CASSPQGVNEKLFF. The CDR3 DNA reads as TGTGCCAGCTCACCACAGGGGGTTAATGAAAAACTGTTTTTT.

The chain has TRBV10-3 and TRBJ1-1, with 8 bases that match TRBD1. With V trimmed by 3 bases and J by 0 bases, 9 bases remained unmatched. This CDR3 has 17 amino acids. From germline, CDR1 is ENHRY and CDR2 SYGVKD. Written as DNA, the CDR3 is TGTGCCATCAGTGACCTAGGGACAGGAGGAATGAACACTGAAGCTTTCTTT. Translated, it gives CAISDLGTGGMNTEAFF.

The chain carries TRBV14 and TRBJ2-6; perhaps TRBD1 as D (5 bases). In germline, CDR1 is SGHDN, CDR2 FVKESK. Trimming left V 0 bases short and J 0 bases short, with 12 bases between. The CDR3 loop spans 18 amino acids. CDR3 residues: CASSQDLGVNSGANVLTF. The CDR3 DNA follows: TGTGCCAGCAGCCAAGATTTAGGGGTAAACTCTGGGGCCAACGTCCTGACTTTC. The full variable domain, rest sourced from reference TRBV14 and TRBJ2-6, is EAGVTQFPSHSVIEKGQTVTLRCDPISGHDNLYWYRRVMGKEIKFLLHFVKESKQDESGMPNNRFLAERTGGTYSTLKVQPAELEDSGVYFCASSQDLGVNSGANVLTFGAGSRLTVL.